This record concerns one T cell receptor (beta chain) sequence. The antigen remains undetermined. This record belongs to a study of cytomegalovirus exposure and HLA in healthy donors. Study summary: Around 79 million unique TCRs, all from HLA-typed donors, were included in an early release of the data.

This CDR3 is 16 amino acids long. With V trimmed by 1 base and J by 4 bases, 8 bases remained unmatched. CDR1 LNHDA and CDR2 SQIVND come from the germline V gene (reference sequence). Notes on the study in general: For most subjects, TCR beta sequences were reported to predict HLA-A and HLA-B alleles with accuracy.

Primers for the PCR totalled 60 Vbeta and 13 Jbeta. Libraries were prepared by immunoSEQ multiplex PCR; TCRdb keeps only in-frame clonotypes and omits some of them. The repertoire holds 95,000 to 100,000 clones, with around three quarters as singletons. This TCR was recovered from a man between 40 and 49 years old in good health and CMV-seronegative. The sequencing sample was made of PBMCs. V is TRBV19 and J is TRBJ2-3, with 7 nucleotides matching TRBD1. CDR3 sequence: CASSIVRQGGSDTQYF. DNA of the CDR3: TGTGCCAGTAGTATAGTACGACAGGGTGGATCAGATACGCAGTATTTT.